Presented here are 21 T cell receptor beta chains from one specimen sequenced in a study of T-cell reconstitution after alpha-beta-depleted transplantation in children. The library targeted TCRbeta and was prepared with unique molecular identifiers. TCRdb fed the PCR reads into MiXCR, producing one record per CDR3 protein. Here the sample spans around 800,000 distinct CDR3 sequences, approximately 15% being singletons. The input for sequencing was PBMCs, mostly from graft donor cells, taken 360 days after TCRalphabeta/CD19-depleted stem cell transplant. These receptor sequences come from a male patient between 10 and 17 years old who had a stem cell transplant for acute lymphoblastic leukemia, so the T cells may come from the graft donor.

The table lists this clonotype with a few counts. The rearrangement links TRBV6-1 to TRBJ1-6; 8 bases match TRBD1. V was clipped by 3 bases and J by 10 bases; unmatched bases: 5. Germline V gene data show CDR1 as MNHNS and CDR2 as SASEGT. The CDR3 consists of 14 residues. CDR3 sequence reads: CASSDLRGHSPLHF. The CDR3 nucleotides are TGTGCCAGCAGTGACCTCAGGGGGCACTCACCCCTCCACTTT.

As DNA, the CDR3 is TGTGCCAGCAGTTCTCCTAGCGGTACTAGCACAGATACGCAGTATTTT. Its protein product is CASSSPSGTSTDTQYF. The chain recombines TRBV4-2 with TRBJ2-3, with 7 positions matching TRBD2. From germline, CDR1 is LGHNA and CDR2 YNFKEQ. After removal of 6 bases from V and 0 bases from J, the junction contained 9 bases not matched to a gene. The CDR3 sequence is 16 residues long.

V usage is TRBV6-2 or TRBV6-3 and J usage is TRBJ2-7; 7 bases map to TRBD2. Trimming took 5 bases from V and 2 from J; bases not matched to a gene: 9. CDR1 is MNHEY, CDR2 SVGEGT, per germline. This CDR3 is 15 amino acids long. CDR3 nucleotides: TGTGCCAGCAGTGGCCTGGGGGAGGGCCCCTACGAGCAGTACTTC. It translates to CASSGLGEGPYEQYF.

The genes are TRBV7-9 and TRBJ2-2, with D possibly being TRBD1 or TRBD2 (5 bases each). The V end lost 5 bases, the J end lost 0 bases, and 16 bases lay between the germline ends. Germline loops: CDR1 SEHNR, CDR2 FQNEAQ (reference sequence). The CDR3 contains 17 residues. CDR3 bases: TGTGCCAGCAGCGTATACCTCGTGGGGGCGAACACCGGGGAGCTGTTTTTT. As protein: CASSVYLVGANTGELFF.

This chain links TRBV7-8 with TRBJ2-5, with D tentatively TRBD2 (5 bases). Germline lookup yields CDR1 SGHVS and CDR2 FQNEAQ. The CDR3 has 16 amino acids. Trimming took off 1 base at V and 3 bases at J, with 15 bases between the two ends. The CDR3 sequence: CASSLGFGKNKETQYF. CDR3 in DNA: TGTGCCAGCAGCTTAGGATTCGGGAAGAATAAAGAGACCCAGTACTTC.

The genes are TRBV15 and TRBJ2-4; D is possibly TRBD2 (5 bases). V was shortened by 2 bases and J by 2 bases, with 28 bases between the two germline ends. The CDR3 covers 21 residues. CDR1 and CDR2 from the germline V gene are LNHNV and YYDKDF (reference sequence). CDR3 nucleotide sequence: TGTGCCACCAGCAGAAAGCAACCCACTGGCTCGGGGTCAGGAACCAAAAACATTCAGTACTTC. It encodes CATSRKQPTGSGSGTKNIQYF. Full variable domain (remainder filled in from reference TRBV15 and TRBJ2-4): DAMVIQNPRYQVTQFGKPVTLSCSQTLNHNVMYWYQQKSSQAPKLLFHYYDKDFNNEADTPDNFQSRRPNTSFCFLDIRSPGLGDTAMYLCATSRKQPTGSGSGTKNIQYFGAGTRLSVL.

This clonotype was found a few times. J is TRBJ1-2 and V is TRBV7-2; 9 bases match TRBD1. The ends lost 4 bases at V and 8 bases at J; junction bases unmatched: 11. CDR1 SGHTA and CDR2 FQGNSA come from the germline V gene. There are 15 residues in the CDR3. The CDR3 protein is CASSSPPGQGHGYTF. The DNA of the CDR3 is TGTGCCAGCAGCTCTCCTCCGGGACAGGGTCACGGCTACACCTTC.

This clonotype was picked up many times. J is TRBJ1-1 and V is TRBV19, with D unclear. Trimming removed 9 bases from V and 5 bases from J, with 16 bases in between. The CDR3 extends over 13 amino acids. CDR1 and CDR2 from the germline V gene are LNHDA and SQIVND (reference sequence). Written as DNA, the CDR3 is TGTGCCAGGACCAGACGGGATAGGACTGAAGCTTTCTTT. This gives the protein CARTRRDRTEAFF.

In its sample, this clonotype was seen a few times. The V and J genes are TRBV12-3 or TRBV12-4 and TRBJ2-7, with 7 nucleotides matching TRBD2. V gave up 5 bases and J gave up 3 bases; unmatched junction bases: 10. The CDR3 loop spans 15 amino acids. The CDR3 nucleotides read TGTGCCAGCAGTCTTACCGGGACTACCTACTACGAGCAGTACTTC. It translates to CASSLTGTTYYEQYF.

This clonotype was seen a handful of times. The chain is built from TRBV10-3 and TRBJ2-1; D unresolved. Trimming removed 3 bases at V and 1 base at J, with 4 bases between. The CDR3 contains 13 residues. Germline CDR1 reads ENHRY; CDR2 reads SYGVKD. The CDR3 sequence: CAISDGSYNEQFF. For the CDR3, the DNA is TGTGCCATCAGTGACGGGTCCTACAATGAGCAGTTCTTC.

V and J are TRBV12-3 or TRBV12-4 and TRBJ1-4; unclear D gene. This CDR3 spans 15 amino acids. Trimming removed 7 bases at V and 8 bases at J, with 20 bases between. The CDR3 spells CASTTASAVREKLFF. The CDR3 region has the DNA TGTGCCAGCACCACCGCGTCGGCAGTGAGAGAAAAACTGTTTTTT.

The V gene is TRBV7-8, the J gene TRBJ2-7; D ambiguous. The CDR3 length is 11 residues. CDR1 and CDR2 (germline): SGHVS, FQNEAQ. Trimming took off 0 bases at V and 9 bases at J, with 6 bases between the two ends. CDR3 bases: TGTGCCAGCAGCTTAGCAGCCGGGCAGTACTTC. It encodes CASSLAAGQYF.

The rearrangement links TRBV5-1 to TRBJ2-6, with D possibly called TRBD1 or TRBD2 (5 bases each). CDR1 and CDR2 from the germline V gene are SGHRS and YFSETQ. The CDR3 runs 16 residues. Trimming removed 8 bases from V and 0 bases from J, with 15 bases in between. As DNA, the CDR3 is TGCGCCAGGTTGCTCCGGGGCCTCTCTGGGGCCAACGTCCTGACTTTC. Translated: CARLLRGLSGANVLTF.

The chain uses TRBV12-3 or TRBV12-4 and TRBJ2-2, with 8 bases lining up with TRBD1. With V trimmed by 5 bases and J by 6 bases, 5 bases remained unmatched. This CDR3 contains 14 residues. This CDR3 is CASSRTGRPGELFF. The DNA of the CDR3 is TGTGCCAGCAGTAGGACAGGGCGCCCCGGGGAGCTGTTTTTT.

This clonotype came up a few times. The DNA for the CDR3 is TGCGCCAGCAGCCAAGAGGCCCTTTCAGGGCCCGGGGAGCTGTTTTTT. Protein product: CASSQEALSGPGELFF. The chain couples TRBV4-1 to TRBJ2-2, with D perhaps TRBD1 (5 bases). With 0 bases removed from V and 6 bases from J, the gap between germline ends came to 14 bases. This CDR3 comprises 16 residues. In germline, CDR1 is MGHRA, CDR2 YSYEKL.

V is TRBV12-3 or TRBV12-4 and J is TRBJ1-3; maybe TRBD1 (5 bases). The CDR3 loop spans 18 amino acids. V lost 5 bases and J 2 bases, leaving 22 bases between the germline ends. The CDR3 loop is CASSAYQGSMLTGNTIYF. Written as DNA, the CDR3 is TGTGCCAGCAGTGCCTACCAGGGATCCATGCTAACTGGAAACACCATATATTTT.

This clonotype has a handful of counts. The rearrangement links TRBV11-1 to TRBJ1-5; D gene unclear. The CDR3 is made up of 17 amino acids. The V and J ends lost 1 base and 5 bases respectively, with 18 bases between them. In germline, CDR1 is SGHAT, CDR2 FQDESV (reference sequence). CDR3: CASSLVAYKGSHQPQHF. The CDR3 nucleotides are TGTGCCAGCAGCTTAGTAGCCTACAAGGGATCCCATCAGCCCCAGCATTTT. Looking up the rest from reference TRBV11-1 and TRBJ1-5 gives the full variable domain: EAEVAQSPRYKITEKSQAVAFWCDPISGHATLYWYRQILGQGPELLVQFQDESVVDDSQLPKDRFSAERLKGVDSTLKIQPAELGDSAMYLCASSLVAYKGSHQPQHFGDGTRLSIL.

This clonotype turned up a few times. The V and J genes are TRBV12-3 or TRBV12-4 and TRBJ2-7; TRBD1 aligns across 10 bases. V shed 5 bases, J shed 6 bases, and the junction held 10 bases outside the gene matches. The CDR3 consists of 15 residues. Here the CDR3 DNA reads TGTGCCAGCAGTCACCCCGGGACAGGGGCCCGCGAGCAGTACTTC. This gives the protein CASSHPGTGAREQYF.

This clonotype showed up many times. This rearrangement joins TRBV19 to TRBJ2-1; 10 positions match TRBD2. This CDR3 contains 18 residues. Germline-derived CDR1 and CDR2 are LNHDA and SQIVND (reference sequence). With 5 bases clipped from V and 0 bases from J, the junction kept 10 bases outside the gene matches. The CDR3 protein is CASSRSPIAGGSYNEQFF. The DNA for the CDR3 is TGTGCCAGTAGTCGATCTCCCATAGCGGGAGGCTCCTACAATGAGCAGTTCTTC.

In this sample, this clonotype turned up a few times. The chain links TRBV7-3 to TRBJ2-3; no reliable D call. The CDR3 contains 13 residues. V lost 0 bases, J lost 2 bases, and 3 bases lay in between. Germline V gene data show CDR1 as SGHTA and CDR2 as FQGTGA. In DNA form, the CDR3 reads TGTGCCAGCAGCTTAACGATCACAGATACGCAGTATTTT. This gives the protein CASSLTITDTQYF.

This clonotype was counted once. CDR3 nucleotide sequence: TGTGCCTGGCTAGGAGGGGCGGATTTATGGAATCAGCCCCAGCATTTT. Protein product: CAWLGGADLWNQPQHF. The genes are TRBV25-1 and TRBJ1-5, with D perhaps TRBD1 (5 bases). CDR1 and CDR2 from the germline V gene are MGHDK and SYGVNS. The V and J ends lost 11 bases and 4 bases respectively, with 24 bases between them. This CDR3 is built from 16 residues.